This T cell receptor beta chain was observed in a study of blood T cell repertoires in COVID-19. Whole-study context: Collection of acute and convalescent COVID-19 samples took place in the United States, Italy and Spain. Sample material is recorded as cDNA or gDNA derived from T cells, B-cell-depleted T cells, or PBMCs.

Per the study methods: Using reference gene primer amplification, nucleated cell counts were estimated. Only in-frame clones appear in the TCRdb table, and some are missing; sequencing was by immunoSEQ multiplex PCR. V, J and clone size are those of that table, while D and trimming were read from the DNA. The repertoire holds around 260,000 clones, with 86% as singletons. Germline lookup yields CDR1 MNHEY and CDR2 SVGEGT. V lost 0 bases to trimming and J lost 2 bases, with 4 bases between them. CDR3 length: 13 amino acids. The chain has TRBV6-2 or TRBV6-3 and TRBJ1-1, with no clear D. The TCR sequence derives from a man in his forties or fifties who had recovered from COVID-19. Sequencing was done on a sample of peripheral blood. Here the CDR3 reads CASSYSLNTEAFF. The CDR3 DNA follows: TGTGCCAGCAGTTACTCGCTAAACACTGAAGCTTTCTTT.